This T cell receptor (beta chain) came from a study of blood T cell repertoires in COVID-19. Study-wide background: Sources were T cells, B-cell-depleted T cells, or PBMCs; the material itself was cDNA or gDNA.

Clones were read by immunoSEQ multiplex PCR, and TCRdb kept only the in-frame ones, dropping some. The repertoire consists of 70,000 to 90,000 clones, with roughly 90% occurring once and the leading ten covering 0.9% to 1.5%. The germline gives CDR1 SNHLY, CDR2 FYNNEI. The junction had 7 bases not matched to a gene; V was cut back by 5 bases and J by 0 bases. The CDR3 is made up of 16 amino acids. This TCR was recovered from a woman between 45 and 60 years old with acute COVID-19. The sample was PBMCs or T cells enriched from blood (not recorded which). This chain connects TRBV2 to TRBJ2-1; 7 bases agree with TRBD1. The CDR3 nucleotides are TGTGCCAGCAGTCAGGGACAGTTCGCCTCCTACAATGAGCAGTTCTTC. This translates into CASSQGQFASYNEQFF. The whole variable domain, remainder taken from reference TRBV2 and TRBJ2-1, is EPEVTQTPSHQVTQMGQEVILRCVPISNHLYFYWYRQILGQKVEFLVSFYNNEISEKSEIFDDQFSVERPDGSNFTLKIRSTKLEDSAMYFCASSQGQFASYNEQFFGPGTRLTVL.